What follows are 13 T cell receptor beta chains derived from one specimen sequenced in a study of blood T cell repertoires in COVID-19. Some clones are missing from TCRdb's copy, which holds only in-frame ones; the method was immunoSEQ multiplex PCR. The table lists fewer than 650,000 clones, around 90% of them singletons. Material for sequencing was peripheral blood. These receptors all stem from a woman between 50 and 59 years old with COVID-19, enrolled during active disease.

The gene calls are TRBV27 and TRBJ1-2; 7 bases agree with TRBD1. CDR3 length: 14 amino acids. Germline loops: CDR1 MNHEY, CDR2 SMNVEV (reference sequence). J gave up 5 bases and V 5 bases, and 8 bases lay outside the gene matches. In DNA, the CDR3 is TGTGCCAGCAGTCCCGGACAGGCGTTGTATGGCTACACCTTC. Residues: CASSPGQALYGYTF.

V is TRBV5-5 and J is TRBJ1-2; TRBD1 might be the D (5 bases). V was shortened by 7 bases and J by 3 bases, with 25 bases between the two germline ends. In germline, CDR1 is SGHKS, CDR2 YYEKEE (reference sequence). There are 17 residues in the CDR3. The CDR3 region is CASGPSYWTPKDYGYTF. CDR3 nucleotides: TGTGCCAGCGGGCCCAGCTATTGGACACCAAAGGACTATGGCTACACCTTC.

The chain is built from TRBV7-9 and TRBJ2-7, with 12 bases fitting TRBD1. J gave up 6 bases and V 4 bases, and 4 bases lay outside the gene matches. Germline V gene sequence: CDR1 SEHNR, CDR2 FQNEAQ (reference sequence). This CDR3 comprises 14 residues. In DNA, the CDR3 is TGTGCCAGCAGCTCGGGACAGGGGGCTAGCGAGCAGTACTTC. It codes for CASSSGQGASEQYF.

This chain uses TRBV5-6 with TRBJ1-4; the D gene is possibly TRBD1 (5 bases). The length of the CDR3 is 13 residues. The V and J ends lost 5 bases and 7 bases respectively, with 12 bases between them. From germline, CDR1 is SGHDT and CDR2 YYEEEE. The CDR3 loop is CASRSQGFEKLFF. DNA of the CDR3: TGTGCCAGCAGATCCCAGGGTTTTGAAAAACTGTTTTTT.

The chain employs TRBV7-9 and TRBJ2-3, with D possibly matching TRBD2 (6 bases). Germline V CDR1 and CDR2: SEHNR, FQNEAQ (reference sequence). Trimming cost V 2 bases and J 2 bases, with 11 bases left between them. This CDR3 has 15 amino acids. This chain's CDR3 is CASSLSAGFTDTQYF. CDR3 bases: TGTGCCAGCAGCTTATCTGCGGGGTTCACAGATACGCAGTATTTT. Full variable domain (missing parts from reference TRBV7-9 and TRBJ2-3): DTGVSQNPRHKITKRGQNVTFRCDPISEHNRLYWYRQTLGQGPEFLTYFQNEAQLEKSRLLSDRFSAERPKGSFSTLEIQRTEQGDSAMYLCASSLSAGFTDTQYFGPGTRLTVL.

V is TRBV6-5 and J is TRBJ2-2; D unresolved. V was pared by 5 bases and J by 5 bases, with 9 bases between. This CDR3 is built from 13 residues. Germline V lookup: CDR1 MNHEY, CDR2 SVGAGI. CDR3 DNA sequence: TGTGCCAGCAGTCGAGGCCAAACCGGGGAGCTGTTTTTT. This codes for CASSRGQTGELFF.

V usage is TRBV30 and J usage is TRBJ1-3, with D perhaps TRBD1 (5 bases). Germline V gene sequence: CDR1 GTSNPN, CDR2 SVGIG (reference sequence). The CDR3 sequence is 13 residues long. V lost 3 bases and J 2 bases, leaving 8 bases between the germline ends. CDR3 in amino acids: CAWRQGPGNTIYF. Written as DNA, the CDR3 is TGTGCCTGGAGGCAGGGTCCTGGAAACACCATATATTTT. The variable domain in full, completed from reference TRBV30 and TRBJ1-3, reads SQTIHQWPATLVQPVGSPLSLECTVEGTSNPNLYWYRQAAGRGLQLLFYSVGIGQISSEVPQNLSASRPQDRQFILSSKKLLLSDSGFYLCAWRQGPGNTIYFGEGSWLTVV.

The CDR3 here is CATSDSGTSGGAVDTQYF. CDR3 bases: TGTGCCACCAGTGATTCTGGGACTAGCGGGGGGGCAGTAGATACGCAGTATTTT. The rearrangement joins TRBV24-1 to TRBJ2-3; 16 bases fit TRBD2. The CDR3 runs 18 residues. Trimming at V came to 2 bases and at J to 5 bases, leaving 6 bases not matched to a gene. Germline V CDR1 and CDR2: KGHDR, SFDVKD.

The chain links TRBV5-1 to TRBJ1-1; 7 bases line up with TRBD1. Germline CDR1 and CDR2: SGHRS and YFSETQ. J was trimmed by 4 bases and V by 3 bases; bases with no gene match: 9. CDR3 size: 15 residues. The CDR3 protein is CASSWGAGGSTEAFF. CDR3 DNA sequence: TGCGCCAGCAGCTGGGGGGCAGGGGGATCCACTGAAGCTTTCTTT.

In this sample, this clone turned up a few times. The V gene is TRBV6-5, the J gene TRBJ2-7; a possible D gene is TRBD1 (6 bases). The germline V and J ends were trimmed by 0 bases and 3 bases, with 9 bases remaining between them. CDR1 and CDR2 (germline): MNHEY, SVGAGI. The length of the CDR3 is 14 residues. CDR3: CASSYSGQIYEQYF. CDR3 nucleotide sequence: TGTGCCAGCAGTTACTCAGGACAGATCTACGAGCAGTACTTC.

The chain has TRBV5-6 and TRBJ2-7, with 10 bases identical to TRBD1. The CDR3 length is 14 residues. The V gene's germline CDR1 is SGHDT and CDR2 YYEEEE. V was clipped by 5 bases and J by 2 bases; unmatched bases: 4. The CDR3 loop is CASSSGTGAYEQYF. The CDR3, as DNA: TGTGCCAGCAGTTCCGGGACAGGGGCCTACGAGCAGTACTTC. The full variable domain, in which reference TRBV5-6 and TRBJ2-7 provide the parts outside the CDR3, is DAGVTQSPTHLIKTRGQQVTLRCSPKSGHDTVSWYQQALGQGPQFIFQYYEEEERQRGNFPDRFSGHQFPNYSSELNVNALLLGDSALYLCASSSGTGAYEQYFGPGTRLTVT.

This chain joins TRBV3-1 (or the pseudogene TRBV3-2) and TRBJ2-3; no definite D call. Germline loops: CDR1 LGHDT, CDR2 YNNKEL (reference sequence). CDR3 length: 12 amino acids. The V gene lost 4 bases and the J gene lost 6 bases, with 8 bases spanning the gap. CDR3 DNA sequence: TGTGCCAGCAGCCCCGGGTGGGATACGCAGTATTTT. Amino acid sequence: CASSPGWDTQYF.

The rearrangement uses TRBV2 and TRBJ2-2; 8 bases match TRBD1. Per the germline V gene, CDR1 is SNHLY and CDR2 is FYNNEI. Losses at the gene ends were 7 bases for V and 3 bases for J; bases not matched to a gene: 7. The CDR3 consists of 15 residues. In DNA form, the CDR3 reads TGTGCCAGCACCCAGACAGGGGCGGACACCGGGGAGCTGTTTTTT. Translating gives CASTQTGADTGELFF. The whole variable domain, filled in from reference TRBV2 and TRBJ2-2, reads EPEVTQTPSHQVTQMGQEVILRCVPISNHLYFYWYRQILGQKVEFLVSFYNNEISEKSEIFDDQFSVERPDGSNFTLKIRSTKLEDSAMYFCASTQTGADTGELFFGEGSRLTVL.